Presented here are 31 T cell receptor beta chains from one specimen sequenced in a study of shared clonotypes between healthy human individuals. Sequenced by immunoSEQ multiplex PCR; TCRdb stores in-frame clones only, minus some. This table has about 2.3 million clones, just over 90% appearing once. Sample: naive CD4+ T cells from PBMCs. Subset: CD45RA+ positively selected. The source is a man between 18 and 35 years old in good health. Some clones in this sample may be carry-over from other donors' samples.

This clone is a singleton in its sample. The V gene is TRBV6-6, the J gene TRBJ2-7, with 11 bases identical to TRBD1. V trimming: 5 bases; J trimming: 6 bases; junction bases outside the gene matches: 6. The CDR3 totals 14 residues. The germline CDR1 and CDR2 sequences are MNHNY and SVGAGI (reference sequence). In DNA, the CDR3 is TGTGCCAGCAGTCTCGGGACAGGGGGTCGCGAGCAGTACTTC. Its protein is CASSLGTGGREQYF.

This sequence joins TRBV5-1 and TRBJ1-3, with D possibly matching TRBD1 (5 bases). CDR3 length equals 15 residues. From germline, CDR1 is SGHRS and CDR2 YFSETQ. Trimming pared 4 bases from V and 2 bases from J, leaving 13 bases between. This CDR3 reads CASSSGTSPGNTIYF. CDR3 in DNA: TGCGCCAGCAGCAGTGGGACCTCACCTGGAAACACCATATATTTT. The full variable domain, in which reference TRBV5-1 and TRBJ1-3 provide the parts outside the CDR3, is KAGVTQTPRYLIKTRGQQVTLSCSPISGHRSVSWYQQTPGQGLQFLFEYFSETQRNKGNFPGRFSGRQFSNSRSEMNVSTLELGDSALYLCASSSGTSPGNTIYFGEGSWLTVV.

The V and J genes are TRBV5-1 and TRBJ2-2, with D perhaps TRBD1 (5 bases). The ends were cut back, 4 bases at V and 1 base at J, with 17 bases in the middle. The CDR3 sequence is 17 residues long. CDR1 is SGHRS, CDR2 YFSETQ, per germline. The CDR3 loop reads CASSILADSGNTGELFF. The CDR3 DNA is TGCGCCAGCAGCATATTGGCTGACAGTGGGAACACCGGGGAGCTGTTTTTT.

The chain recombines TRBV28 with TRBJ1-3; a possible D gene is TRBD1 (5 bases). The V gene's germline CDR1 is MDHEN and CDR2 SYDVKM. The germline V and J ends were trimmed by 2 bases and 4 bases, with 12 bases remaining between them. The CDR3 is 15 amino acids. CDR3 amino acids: CASSLMGQGGNTIYF. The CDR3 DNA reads TGTGCCAGCAGTTTAATGGGGCAAGGGGGAAACACCATATATTTT.

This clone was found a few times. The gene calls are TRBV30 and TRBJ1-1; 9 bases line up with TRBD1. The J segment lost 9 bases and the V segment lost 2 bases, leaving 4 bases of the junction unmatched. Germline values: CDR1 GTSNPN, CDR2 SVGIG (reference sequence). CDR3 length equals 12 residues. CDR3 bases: TGTGCCTGGAGTCCAGGACAGGGGAAAGCTTTCTTT. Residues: CAWSPGQGKAFF.

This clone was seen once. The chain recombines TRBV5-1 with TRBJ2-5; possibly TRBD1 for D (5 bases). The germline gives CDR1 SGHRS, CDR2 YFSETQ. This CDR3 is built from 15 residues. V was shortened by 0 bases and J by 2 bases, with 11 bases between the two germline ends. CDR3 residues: CASSLVFAGQETQYF. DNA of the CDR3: TGCGCCAGCAGCTTGGTGTTTGCAGGGCAAGAGACCCAGTACTTC.

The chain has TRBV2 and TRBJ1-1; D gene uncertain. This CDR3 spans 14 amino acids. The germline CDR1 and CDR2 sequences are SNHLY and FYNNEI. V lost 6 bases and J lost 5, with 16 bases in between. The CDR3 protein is CASSREREGTEAFF. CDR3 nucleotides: TGTGCCAGCAGCCGGGAAAGGGAGGGAACTGAAGCTTTCTTT. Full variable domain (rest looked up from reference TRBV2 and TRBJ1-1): EPEVTQTPSHQVTQMGQEVILRCVPISNHLYFYWYRQILGQKVEFLVSFYNNEISEKSEIFDDQFSVERPDGSNFTLKIRSTKLEDSAMYFCASSREREGTEAFFGQGTRLTVV.

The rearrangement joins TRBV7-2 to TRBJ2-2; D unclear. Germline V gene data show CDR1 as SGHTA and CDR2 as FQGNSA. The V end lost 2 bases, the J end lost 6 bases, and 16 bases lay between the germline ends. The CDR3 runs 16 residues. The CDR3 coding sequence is TGTGCCAGCAGCTTATACGCCTTGGCCCCGGCCGGGGAGCTGTTTTTT. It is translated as CASSLYALAPAGELFF.

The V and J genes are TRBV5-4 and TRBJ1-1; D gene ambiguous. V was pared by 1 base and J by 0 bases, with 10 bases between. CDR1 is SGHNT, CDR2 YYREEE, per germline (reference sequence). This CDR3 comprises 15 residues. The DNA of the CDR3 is TGTGCCAGCAGCTTGAGTGGCACCATGAACACTGAAGCTTTCTTT. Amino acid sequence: CASSLSGTMNTEAFF.

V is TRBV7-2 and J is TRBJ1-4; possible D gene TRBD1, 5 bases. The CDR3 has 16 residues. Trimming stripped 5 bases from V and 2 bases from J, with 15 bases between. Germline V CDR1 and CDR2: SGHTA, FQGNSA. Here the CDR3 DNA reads TGTGCCAGCAGCCCCCAGGTACGGGGGACTAATGAAAAACTGTTTTTT. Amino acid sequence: CASSPQVRGTNEKLFF.

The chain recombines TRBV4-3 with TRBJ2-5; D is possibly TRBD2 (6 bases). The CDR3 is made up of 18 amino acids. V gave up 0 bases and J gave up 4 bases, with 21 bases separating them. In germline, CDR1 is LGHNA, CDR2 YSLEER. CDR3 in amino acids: CASSQEVVSYGRGETQYF. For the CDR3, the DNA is TGCGCCAGCAGCCAAGAAGTAGTTTCTTACGGGAGAGGAGAGACCCAGTACTTC.

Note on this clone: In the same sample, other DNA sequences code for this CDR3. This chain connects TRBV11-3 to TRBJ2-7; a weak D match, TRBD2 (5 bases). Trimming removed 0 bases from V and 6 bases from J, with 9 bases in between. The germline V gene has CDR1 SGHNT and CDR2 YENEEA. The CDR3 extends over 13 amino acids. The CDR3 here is CASSLDRESEQYF. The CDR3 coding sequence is TGTGCCAGCAGCTTAGATCGGGAATCCGAGCAGTACTTC.

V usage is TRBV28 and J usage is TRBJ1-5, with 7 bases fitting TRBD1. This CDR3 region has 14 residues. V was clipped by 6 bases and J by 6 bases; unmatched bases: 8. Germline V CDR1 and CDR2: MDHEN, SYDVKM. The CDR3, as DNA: TGTGCCAGCAGATTCGAACAGGGGACTCAGCCCCAGCATTTT. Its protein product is CASRFEQGTQPQHF.

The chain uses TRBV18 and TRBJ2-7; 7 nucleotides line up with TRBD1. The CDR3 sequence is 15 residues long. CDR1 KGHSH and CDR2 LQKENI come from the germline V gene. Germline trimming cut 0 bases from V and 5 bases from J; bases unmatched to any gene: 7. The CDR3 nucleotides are TGTGCCAGCTCACCACCGTGGCAGGGGGACGACGAGCAGTACTTC. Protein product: CASSPPWQGDDEQYF.

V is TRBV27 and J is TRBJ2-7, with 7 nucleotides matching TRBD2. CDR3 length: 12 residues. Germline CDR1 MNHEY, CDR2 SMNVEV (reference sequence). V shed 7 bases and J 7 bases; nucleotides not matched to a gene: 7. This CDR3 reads CASKGAGVEQYF. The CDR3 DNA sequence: TGTGCCAGCAAAGGGGCGGGAGTTGAGCAGTACTTC.

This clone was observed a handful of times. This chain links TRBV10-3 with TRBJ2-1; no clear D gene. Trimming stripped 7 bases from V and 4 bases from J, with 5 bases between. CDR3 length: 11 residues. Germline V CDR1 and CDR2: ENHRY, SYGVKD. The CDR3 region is CAITGYNEQFF. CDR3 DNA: TGTGCCATCACCGGTTACAATGAGCAGTTCTTC.

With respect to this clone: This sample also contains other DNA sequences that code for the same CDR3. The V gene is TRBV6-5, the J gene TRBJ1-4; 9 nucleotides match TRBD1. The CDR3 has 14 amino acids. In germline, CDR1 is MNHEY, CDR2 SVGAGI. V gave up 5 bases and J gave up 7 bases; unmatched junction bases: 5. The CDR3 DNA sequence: TGTGCCAGCAGTCCGACAGGGGGAGGTGAAAAACTGTTTTTT. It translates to CASSPTGGGEKLFF.

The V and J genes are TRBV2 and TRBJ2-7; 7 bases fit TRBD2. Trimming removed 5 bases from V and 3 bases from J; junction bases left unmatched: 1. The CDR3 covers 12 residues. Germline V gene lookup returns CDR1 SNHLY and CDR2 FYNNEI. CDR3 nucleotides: TGTGCCAGCAGTCCGGGGGGCTACGAGCAGTACTTC. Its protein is CASSPGGYEQYF. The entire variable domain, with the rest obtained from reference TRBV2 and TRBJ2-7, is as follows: EPEVTQTPSHQVTQMGQEVILRCVPISNHLYFYWYRQILGQKVEFLVSFYNNEISEKSEIFDDQFSVERPDGSNFTLKIRSTKLEDSAMYFCASSPGGYEQYFGPGTRLTVT.

In DNA, the CDR3 is TGTGCCAGCAGCTTATCACCGCAGAACTATGGCTACACCTTC. Its translation: CASSLSPQNYGYTF. The chain joins TRBV7-3 to TRBJ1-2, with D uncertain. V lost 2 bases to trimming and J lost 2 bases, with 9 bases between them. This CDR3 region has 14 residues. Germline values: CDR1 SGHTA, CDR2 FQGTGA.

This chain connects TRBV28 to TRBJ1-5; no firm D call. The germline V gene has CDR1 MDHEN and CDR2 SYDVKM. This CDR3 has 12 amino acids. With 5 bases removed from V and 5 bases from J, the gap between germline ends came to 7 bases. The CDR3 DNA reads TGTGCCAGCAGTCCAGAATATCAGCCCCAGCATTTT. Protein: CASSPEYQPQHF.

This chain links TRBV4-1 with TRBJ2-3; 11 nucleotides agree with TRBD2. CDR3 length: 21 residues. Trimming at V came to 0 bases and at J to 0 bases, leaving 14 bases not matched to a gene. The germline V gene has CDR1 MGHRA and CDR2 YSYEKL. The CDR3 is CASSQEPQGTSGRTSTDTQYF. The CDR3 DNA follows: TGCGCCAGCAGCCAAGAGCCCCAAGGGACTAGCGGAAGAACTAGCACAGATACGCAGTATTTT.

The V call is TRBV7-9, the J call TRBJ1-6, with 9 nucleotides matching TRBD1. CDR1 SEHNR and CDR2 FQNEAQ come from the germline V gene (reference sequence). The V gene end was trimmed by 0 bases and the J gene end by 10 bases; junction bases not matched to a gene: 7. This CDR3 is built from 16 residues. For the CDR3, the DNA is TGTGCCAGCAGCTTAGCCGGGACAGGGCCGTCCTCACCCCTCCACTTT. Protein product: CASSLAGTGPSSPLHF.

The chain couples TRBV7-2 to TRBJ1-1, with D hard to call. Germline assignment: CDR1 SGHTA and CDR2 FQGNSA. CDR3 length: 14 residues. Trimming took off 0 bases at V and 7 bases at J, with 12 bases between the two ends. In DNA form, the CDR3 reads TGTGCCAGCAGCTTAGCGTTTGGACGGATTGAAGCTTTCTTT. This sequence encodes CASSLAFGRIEAFF.

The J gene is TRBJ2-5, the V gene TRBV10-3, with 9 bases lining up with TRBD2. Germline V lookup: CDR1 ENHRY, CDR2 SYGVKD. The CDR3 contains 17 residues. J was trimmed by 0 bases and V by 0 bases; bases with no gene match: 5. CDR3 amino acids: CAISESKAGGYQETQYF. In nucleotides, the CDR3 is TGTGCCATCAGTGAGTCGAAAGCGGGAGGATACCAAGAGACCCAGTACTTC.

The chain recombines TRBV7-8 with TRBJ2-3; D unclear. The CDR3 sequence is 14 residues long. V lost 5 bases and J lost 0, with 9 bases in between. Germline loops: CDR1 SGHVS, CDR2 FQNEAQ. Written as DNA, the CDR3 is TGTGCCAGCAGCCCCAGACTCAGCACAGATACGCAGTATTTT. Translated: CASSPRLSTDTQYF. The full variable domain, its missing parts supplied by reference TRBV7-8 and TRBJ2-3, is GAGVSQSPRYKVAKRGQDVALRCDPISGHVSLFWYQQALGQGPEFLTYFQNEAQLDKSGLPSDRFFAERPEGSVSTLKIQRTQQEDSAVYLCASSPRLSTDTQYFGPGTRLTVL.

As DNA, the CDR3 is TGTGCCAGCACCTTCACGTCGGGCACAGATACGCAGTATTTT. This encodes CASTFTSGTDTQYF. The rearrangement joins TRBV7-9 to TRBJ2-3; D is ambiguous. V was shortened by 7 bases and J by 1 base, with 12 bases between the two germline ends. Germline values: CDR1 SEHNR, CDR2 FQNEAQ (reference sequence). CDR3 length equals 14 residues. Using reference TRBV7-9 and TRBJ2-3 for the parts outside the CDR3, the full variable domain is DTGVSQNPRHKITKRGQNVTFRCDPISEHNRLYWYRQTLGQGPEFLTYFQNEAQLEKSRLLSDRFSAERPKGSFSTLEIQRTEQGDSAMYLCASTFTSGTDTQYFGPGTRLTVL.

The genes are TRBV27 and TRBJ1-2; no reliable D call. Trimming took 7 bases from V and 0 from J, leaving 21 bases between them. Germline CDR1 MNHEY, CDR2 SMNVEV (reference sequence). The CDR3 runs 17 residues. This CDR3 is CASNPSPRPGANYGYTF. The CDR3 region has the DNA TGTGCCAGCAATCCAAGCCCGAGACCGGGCGCTAACTATGGCTACACCTTC.

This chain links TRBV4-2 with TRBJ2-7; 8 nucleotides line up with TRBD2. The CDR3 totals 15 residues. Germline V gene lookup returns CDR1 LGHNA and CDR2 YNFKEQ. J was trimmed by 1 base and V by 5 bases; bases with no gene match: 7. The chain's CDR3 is CASSASSGSSYEQYF. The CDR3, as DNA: TGTGCCAGCAGCGCGAGCAGCGGGAGTTCCTACGAGCAGTACTTC.

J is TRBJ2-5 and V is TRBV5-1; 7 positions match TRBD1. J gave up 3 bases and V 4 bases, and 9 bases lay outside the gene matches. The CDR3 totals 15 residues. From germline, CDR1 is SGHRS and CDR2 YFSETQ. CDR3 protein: CASSPRTGAKETQYF. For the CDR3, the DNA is TGCGCCAGCAGCCCCCGAACAGGGGCCAAAGAGACCCAGTACTTC.

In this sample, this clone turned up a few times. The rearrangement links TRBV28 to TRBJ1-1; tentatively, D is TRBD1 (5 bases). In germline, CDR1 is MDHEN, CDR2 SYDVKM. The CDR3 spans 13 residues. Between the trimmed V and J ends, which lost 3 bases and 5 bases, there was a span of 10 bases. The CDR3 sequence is CASSLPRQTEAFF. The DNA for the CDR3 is TGTGCCAGCAGTTTGCCCCGACAGACTGAAGCTTTCTTT.

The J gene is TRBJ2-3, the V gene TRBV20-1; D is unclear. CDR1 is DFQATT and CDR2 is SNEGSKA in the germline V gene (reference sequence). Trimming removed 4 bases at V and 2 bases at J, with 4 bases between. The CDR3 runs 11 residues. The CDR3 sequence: CSAIYTDTQYF. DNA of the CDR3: TGCAGTGCTATATACACAGATACGCAGTATTTT.